Shown below are 7 T cell receptor beta chains from a single sample sequenced in a study of identical twins. Each CDR3 protein gets one entry after TCRdb re-called the 5' RACE reads with MiXCR. In the table there are 140,000 to 150,000 distinct CDR3 sequences, around 3.6% of which are singletons. Specimen: memory T cells sorted from blood. Every receptor here comes from a man aged 18 to 35 in good health.

The table lists this clonotype with many counts. The chain uses TRBV7-8 and TRBJ2-2, with TRBD1 as a possible D gene (7 bases). Trimming stripped 6 bases from V and 6 bases from J, with 14 bases between. Germline loops: CDR1 SGHVS, CDR2 FQNEAQ. The CDR3 is made up of 14 amino acids. CDR3 region: CASRSRGEAGELFF. The DNA of the CDR3 is TGTGCCAGCAGAAGCAGGGGGGAAGCCGGGGAGCTGTTTTTT.

This clonotype occurred many times. The genes are TRBV7-2 and TRBJ2-5, with D tentatively TRBD1 or TRBD2 (5 bases each). The V end lost 2 bases, the J end lost 5 bases, and 9 bases lay between the germline ends. The CDR3 totals 13 residues. CDR1 is SGHTA and CDR2 is FQGNSA in the germline V gene. The CDR3 DNA reads TGTGCCAGCAGCTTAACGGGGACGGAGACCCAGTACTTC. This gives the protein CASSLTGTETQYF.

This clonotype was detected ten times or more. As DNA, the CDR3 is TGTGCCAGCAGCTTAGGTAGCGAGTATACGCAGTATTTT. Translation: CASSLGSEYTQYF. This chain joins TRBV7-2 and TRBJ2-3, with TRBD2 as a possible D gene (5 bases). V lost 1 base, J lost 7 bases, and 9 bases lay in between. Germline V lookup: CDR1 SGHTA, CDR2 FQGNSA. The CDR3 runs to 13 residues.

The sample holds many counts of this clonotype. This chain uses TRBV25-1 with TRBJ2-1; D might be TRBD1 or TRBD2, each matching 5 bases. Between the trimmed V and J ends, which lost 7 bases and 0 bases, there was a span of 7 bases. The CDR3 is made up of 13 amino acids. Germline-derived CDR1 and CDR2 are MGHDK and SYGVNS. CDR3 region: CASKGPSYNEQFF. The CDR3 DNA reads as TGTGCCAGCAAGGGACCCTCCTACAATGAGCAGTTCTTC.

The table lists this clonotype with many counts. CDR3 amino acids: CASTRTRVSTDTQYF. CDR3 DNA: TGTGCCAGCACCAGGACTAGGGTTAGCACAGATACGCAGTATTTT. This chain links TRBV28 with TRBJ2-3; 7 nucleotides align to TRBD2. J gave up 0 bases and V 7 bases, and 7 bases lay outside the gene matches. The CDR3 totals 15 residues. The germline CDR1 and CDR2 sequences are MDHEN and SYDVKM.

This clonotype was recorded many times. The V call is TRBV5-1, the J call TRBJ1-5; TRBD1 might be the D (5 bases). Per germline, CDR1 SGHRS and CDR2 YFSETQ. This CDR3 has 13 residues. V was cut by 7 bases and J by 2 bases, with 10 bases left in between. For the CDR3, the DNA is TGCGCCAGCCAGGCGGGGGGCAATCAGCCCCAGCATTTT. Translating it yields CASQAGGNQPQHF.

This clonotype was observed at least ten times. The rearrangement joins TRBV3-1 to TRBJ2-2; D is unclear. Germline V gene lookup returns CDR1 LGHDT and CDR2 YNNKEL (reference sequence). The ends were cut back, 1 base at V and 3 bases at J, with 9 bases in the middle. The CDR3 has 15 residues. For the CDR3, the DNA is TGTGCCAGCAGCCAAGGGGTAGGAGACACCGGGGAGCTGTTTTTT. It is translated as CASSQGVGDTGELFF.